These 20 T cell receptor beta chains came from one sample sequenced in a study of cytomegalovirus exposure and HLA in healthy donors. Clones were read by immunoSEQ multiplex PCR, and TCRdb kept only the in-frame ones, dropping some. The repertoire holds roughly 150,000 clones, with 85% as singletons. Material: PBMCs. These receptors were collected from a man aged 30 to 45 in good health and CMV-seropositive.

V and J are TRBV4-3 and TRBJ2-2; 11 bases match TRBD1. CDR1 is LGHNA and CDR2 is YSLEER in the germline V gene. V trimming: 3 bases; J trimming: 2 bases; junction bases outside the gene matches: 5. CDR3 length equals 17 residues. The CDR3 loop is CASSQHGQGANTGELFF. CDR3 coding DNA: TGCGCCAGCAGCCAGCATGGACAGGGGGCAAACACCGGGGAGCTGTTTTTT.

In nucleotides, the CDR3 is TGTGCCAGCAGCTTAACAGGCAATTACCACAATGAGCAGTTCTTC. Translated, it gives CASSLTGNYHNEQFF. The V and J genes are TRBV7-9 and TRBJ2-1, with a tentative D call TRBD1 (5 bases). Trimming took 2 bases from V and 5 from J, leaving 13 bases between them. The CDR3 is made up of 15 amino acids. Germline CDR1 is SEHNR and CDR2 is FQNEAQ (reference sequence).

The chain uses TRBV5-1 and TRBJ2-1; TRBD2 matches at 11 bases. The CDR3 sequence is 15 residues long. Per germline, CDR1 SGHRS and CDR2 YFSETQ. V trimming: 4 bases; J trimming: 10 bases; junction bases outside the gene matches: 10. CDR3 protein: CASSVGLAGGEEQFF. As DNA, the CDR3 is TGCGCCAGCAGCGTTGGCCTAGCGGGGGGCGAGGAGCAGTTCTTC. Filled out from reference TRBV5-1 and TRBJ2-1, the complete variable domain reads KAGVTQTPRYLIKTRGQQVTLSCSPISGHRSVSWYQQTPGQGLQFLFEYFSETQRNKGNFPGRFSGRQFSNSRSEMNVSTLELGDSALYLCASSVGLAGGEEQFFGPGTRLTVL.

The chain joins TRBV9 to TRBJ2-3; 9 nucleotides align to TRBD1. Germline lookup yields CDR1 SGDLS and CDR2 YYNGEE. This CDR3 region has 14 residues. The V gene end was trimmed by 6 bases and the J gene end by 5 bases; junction bases not matched to a gene: 7. This chain's CDR3 is CASNRQGVGDTQYF. CDR3 in DNA: TGTGCCAGCAACAGACAGGGGGTAGGAGATACGCAGTATTTT.

As regards this clone: Other DNA sequences within the sample encode an identical CDR3. This chain uses TRBV7-9 with TRBJ2-7; D unresolved. This CDR3 comprises 14 residues. Per the germline V gene, CDR1 is SEHNR and CDR2 is FQNEAQ (reference sequence). The V gene lost 0 bases and the J gene lost 6 bases, with 12 bases spanning the gap. The CDR3 coding sequence is TGTGCCAGCAGCTTAGCAGATGGAGCCGGCGAGCAGTACTTC. Protein: CASSLADGAGEQYF.

This clone was picked up one time. CDR3 in amino acids: CASSGLTGGTDTQYF. The CDR3 DNA sequence: TGTGCCAGCAGTGGACTAACCGGGGGTACAGATACGCAGTATTTT. The chain carries TRBV2 and TRBJ2-3, with D perhaps TRBD2 (6 bases). The CDR3 covers 15 residues. The germline V gene encodes CDR1 SNHLY and CDR2 FYNNEI. Trimming took off 4 bases at V and 3 bases at J, with 14 bases between the two ends. The variable domain in full, with the rest retrieved from reference TRBV2 and TRBJ2-3, is EPEVTQTPSHQVTQMGQEVILRCVPISNHLYFYWYRQILGQKVEFLVSFYNNEISEKSEIFDDQFSVERPDGSNFTLKIRSTKLEDSAMYFCASSGLTGGTDTQYFGPGTRLTVL.

This chain connects TRBV19 to TRBJ1-5; the D is unclear. Looked up from germline, CDR1 is LNHDA and CDR2 is SQIVND (reference sequence). The CDR3 consists of 13 residues. Trimming cost V 5 bases and J 5 bases, with 10 bases left between them. DNA of the CDR3: TGTGCCAGTAGTGGTACGGGGTATCAGCCCCAGCATTTT. Translation: CASSGTGYQPQHF.

This clone was detected once. The chain combines TRBV9 with TRBJ1-1, with D hard to call. The CDR3 totals 13 residues. Looked up from germline, CDR1 is SGDLS and CDR2 is YYNGEE. The germline V and J ends were trimmed by 7 bases and 2 bases, with 12 bases remaining between them. The CDR3 sequence: CASGRAGNTEAFF. The CDR3 DNA follows: TGTGCCAGCGGAAGGGCGGGCAACACTGAAGCTTTCTTT. Variable domain in full (rest from reference TRBV9 and TRBJ1-1): DSGVTQTPKHLITATGQRVTLRCSPRSGDLSVYWYQQSLDQGLQFLIQYYNGEERAKGNILERFSAQQFPDLHSELNLSSLELGDSALYFCASGRAGNTEAFFGQGTRLTVV.

The chain couples TRBV6-4 to TRBJ1-2, with D perhaps matching TRBD1 (5 bases). The CDR3 sequence is 13 residues long. Trimming removed 0 bases at V and 5 bases at J, with 7 bases between. Looked up from germline, CDR1 is MRHNA and CDR2 is SNTAGT. The CDR3 spells CASSDSAGYGYTF. The DNA of the CDR3 is TGTGCCAGCAGTGACTCGGCAGGGTATGGCTACACCTTC.

The chain carries TRBV6-1 and TRBJ1-4, with 8 bases matching TRBD1. The germline gives CDR1 MNHNS, CDR2 SASEGT. The trim removed 4 bases at V and 8 bases at J, leaving 9 bases unmatched. This CDR3 contains 15 residues. The CDR3 bases are TGTGCCAGCAGTGGAGGGGGGACAGGAAGGGAAAAACTGTTTTTT. Translated: CASSGGGTGREKLFF.

The rearrangement links TRBV7-9 to TRBJ2-2; 12 bases map to TRBD2. V trimming: 3 bases; J trimming: 3 bases; junction bases outside the gene matches: 5. Per the germline V gene, CDR1 is SEHNR and CDR2 is FQNEAQ (reference sequence). This CDR3 region has 17 residues. The CDR3 sequence is CASSFPTSGGHTGELFF. CDR3 DNA: TGTGCCAGCAGCTTCCCGACTAGCGGGGGACACACCGGGGAGCTGTTTTTT.

V usage is TRBV11-2 and J usage is TRBJ2-5; 8 positions match TRBD1. The CDR3 totals 18 residues. Losses at the gene ends were 5 bases for V and 4 bases for J; bases not matched to a gene: 18. Per the germline V gene, CDR1 is SGHAT and CDR2 is FQNNGV. CDR3: CASSQDDRDRRMGETQYF. In DNA, the CDR3 is TGTGCCAGCAGCCAAGACGACCGGGACAGGAGAATGGGAGAGACCCAGTACTTC.

This chain links TRBV7-9 with TRBJ2-3, with TRBD2 matching over 10 bases. The CDR3 length is 18 residues. Trimming cost V 0 bases and J 1 base; bases outside gene matches: 7. Germline-derived CDR1 and CDR2 are SEHNR and FQNEAQ (reference sequence). CDR3 in DNA: TGTGCCAGCAGCTTAGCTCGTCTAGCGGGGGCCCGCACAGATACGCAGTATTTT. This codes for CASSLARLAGARTDTQYF.

This chain uses TRBV7-8 with TRBJ2-6; 10 nucleotides agree with TRBD1. The CDR3 is made up of 17 amino acids. Germline V lookup: CDR1 SGHVS, CDR2 FQNEAQ. The trim removed 4 bases at V and 4 bases at J, leaving 7 bases unmatched. The CDR3 DNA is TGTGCCAGCAGCTCTCGGACAGGGGGTGTAGGGGCCAACGTCCTGACTTTC. It encodes CASSSRTGGVGANVLTF.

The chain recombines TRBV5-1 with TRBJ1-1; no definite D call. The germline CDR1 and CDR2 sequences are SGHRS and YFSETQ. Deletions cut 0 bases from V and 5 bases from J, with 17 bases between. The CDR3 contains 16 residues. The CDR3 protein is CASSLAPGSERTEAFF. The CDR3 region has the DNA TGCGCCAGCAGCTTGGCGCCGGGTTCCGAGCGAACTGAAGCTTTCTTT.

V and J are TRBV4-2 and TRBJ2-2, with 7 bases aligning to TRBD1. V was pared by 4 bases and J by 0 bases, with 5 bases of the junction left unmatched. The germline V gene encodes CDR1 LGHNA and CDR2 YNFKEQ. CDR3 length: 16 residues. The CDR3 nucleotides read TGTGCCAGCAGCCCTTTCGACAGGGCGAACACCGGGGAGCTGTTTTTT. Protein sequence: CASSPFDRANTGELFF.

This clone was counted only a few times. The J gene is TRBJ1-2, the V gene TRBV4-1; possible D gene TRBD1, 5 bases. V was clipped by 6 bases and J by 4 bases, with 33 bases between them. In germline, CDR1 is MGHRA, CDR2 YSYEKL. This CDR3 is built from 20 residues. The chain's CDR3 is CASSGAGGTASRGSSYGYTF. For the CDR3, the DNA is TGCGCCAGCAGTGGAGCGGGGGGGACGGCAAGTCGAGGGTCCAGCTATGGCTACACCTTC.

The V and J genes are TRBV11-3 and TRBJ2-7, with TRBD2 matching 8 bases. Unmatched junction bases numbered 4, after V lost 5 bases and J lost 4 bases. Germline V lookup: CDR1 SGHNT, CDR2 YENEEA. The CDR3 sequence is 13 residues long. The DNA for the CDR3 is TGTGCCAGCAGCCCTCGGGGGGGGTACGAGCAGTACTTC. Protein: CASSPRGGYEQYF.

This sequence joins TRBV6-5 and TRBJ1-1; TRBD1 matches at 7 bases. CDR1 and CDR2 from the germline V gene are MNHEY and SVGAGI. The CDR3 is 15 amino acids. J gave up 0 bases and V 0 bases, and 1 base lay outside the gene matches. CDR3 coding DNA: TGTGCCAGCAGTTACTCAGGGGGCCTGAACACTGAAGCTTTCTTT. Translated: CASSYSGGLNTEAFF.

The chain uses TRBV5-8 and TRBJ2-3; 10 positions agree with TRBD2. There are 15 residues in the CDR3. V dropped 3 bases and J dropped 6; count of bases not matched to a gene: 7. Per germline, CDR1 SGHTS and CDR2 YDEGEE. CDR3 residues: CASSYKRGGRDTQYF. The CDR3 region has the DNA TGTGCCAGCAGCTATAAGCGGGGGGGCCGCGATACGCAGTATTTT.